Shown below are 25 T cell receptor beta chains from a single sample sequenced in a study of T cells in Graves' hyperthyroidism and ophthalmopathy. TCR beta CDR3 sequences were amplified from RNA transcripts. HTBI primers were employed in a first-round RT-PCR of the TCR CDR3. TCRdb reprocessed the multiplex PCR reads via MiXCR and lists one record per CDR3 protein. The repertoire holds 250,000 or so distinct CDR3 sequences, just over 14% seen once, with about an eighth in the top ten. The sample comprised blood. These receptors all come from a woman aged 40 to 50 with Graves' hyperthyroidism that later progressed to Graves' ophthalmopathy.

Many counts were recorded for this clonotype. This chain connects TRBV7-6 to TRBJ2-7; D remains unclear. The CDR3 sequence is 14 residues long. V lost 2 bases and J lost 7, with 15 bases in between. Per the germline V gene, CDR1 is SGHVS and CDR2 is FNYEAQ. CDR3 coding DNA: TGTGCCAGCAGCTTATCTAGGGCGACCGGGGAGCAGTACTTC. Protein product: CASSLSRATGEQYF.

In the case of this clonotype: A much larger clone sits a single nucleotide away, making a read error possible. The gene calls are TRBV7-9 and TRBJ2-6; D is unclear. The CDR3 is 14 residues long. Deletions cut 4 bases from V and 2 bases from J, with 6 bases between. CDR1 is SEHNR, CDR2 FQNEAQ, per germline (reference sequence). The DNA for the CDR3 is TGTGCCAGCAGCTCCCAGCCTGGGGCCAACGTCCTGACTTTC. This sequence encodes CASSSQPGANVLTF. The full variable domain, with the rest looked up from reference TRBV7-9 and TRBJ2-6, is DTGVSQNPRHKITKRGQNVTFRCDPISEHNRLYWYRQTLGQGPEFLTYFQNEAQLEKSRLLSDRFSAERPKGSFSTLEIQRTEQGDSAMYLCASSSQPGANVLTFGAGSRLTVL.

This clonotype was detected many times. The CDR3 region is CASSFYRDSGNTIYF. The CDR3 DNA sequence: TGTGCCAGCAGTTTTTACAGAGACTCTGGAAACACCATATATTTT. The chain employs TRBV12-3 or TRBV12-4 and TRBJ1-3; no reliable D call. Trimming took 3 bases from V and 0 from J, leaving 9 bases between them. The CDR3 consists of 15 residues.

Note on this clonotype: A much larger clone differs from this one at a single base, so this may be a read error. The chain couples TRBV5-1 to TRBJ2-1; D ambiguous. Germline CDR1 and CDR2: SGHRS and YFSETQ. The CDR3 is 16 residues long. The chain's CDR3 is CASSLVGRLSYNVQFF. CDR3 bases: TGCGCCAGCAGCTTGGTCGGCAGACTCTCCTACAATGTGCAGTTCTTC.

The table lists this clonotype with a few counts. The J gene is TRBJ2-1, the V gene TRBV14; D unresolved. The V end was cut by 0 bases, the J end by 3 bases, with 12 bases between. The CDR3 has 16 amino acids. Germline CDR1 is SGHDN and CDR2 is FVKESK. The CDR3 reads CASSQDSAASYNEQFF. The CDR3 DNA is TGTGCCAGCAGCCAAGATAGTGCAGCAAGCTACAATGAGCAGTTCTTC.

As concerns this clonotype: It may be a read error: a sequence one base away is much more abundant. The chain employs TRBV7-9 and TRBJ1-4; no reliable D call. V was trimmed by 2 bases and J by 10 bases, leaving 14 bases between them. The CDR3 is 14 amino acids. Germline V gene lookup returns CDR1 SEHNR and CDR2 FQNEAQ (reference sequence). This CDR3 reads CASSLPGTGGKLFF. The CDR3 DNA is TGTGCCAGCAGCTTACCAGGCACGGGAGGAAAACTGTTTTTT.

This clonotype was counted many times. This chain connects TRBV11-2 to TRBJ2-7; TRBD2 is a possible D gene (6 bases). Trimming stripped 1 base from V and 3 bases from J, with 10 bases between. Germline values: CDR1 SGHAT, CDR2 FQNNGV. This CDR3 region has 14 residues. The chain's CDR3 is CASSLVMEGYEQYF. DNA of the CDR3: TGTGCCAGCAGCTTAGTAATGGAGGGCTACGAGCAGTACTTC.

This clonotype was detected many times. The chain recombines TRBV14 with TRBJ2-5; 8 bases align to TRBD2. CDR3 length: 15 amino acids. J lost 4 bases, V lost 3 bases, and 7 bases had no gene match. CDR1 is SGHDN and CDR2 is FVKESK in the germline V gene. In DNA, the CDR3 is TGTGCCAGCAGCCAGTTCCGGACTAGCATAGAGACCCAGTACTTC. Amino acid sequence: CASSQFRTSIETQYF.

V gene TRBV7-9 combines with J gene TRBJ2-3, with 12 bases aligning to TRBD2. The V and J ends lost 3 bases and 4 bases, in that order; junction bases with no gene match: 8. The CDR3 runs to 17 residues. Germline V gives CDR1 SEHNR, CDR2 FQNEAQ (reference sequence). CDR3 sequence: CASSFRTSGNQPDTQYF. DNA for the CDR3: TGTGCCAGCAGCTTCAGGACTAGCGGGAATCAGCCAGATACGCAGTATTTT.

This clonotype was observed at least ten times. The CDR3 bases are TGTGCCAGCAACCCCCTCGGGACTAGCGGGGGGACCCAGTACTTC. Its protein is CASNPLGTSGGTQYF. The chain recombines TRBV9 with TRBJ2-5, with 14 positions matching TRBD2. This CDR3 has 15 amino acids. With V trimmed by 6 bases and J by 7 bases, 8 bases remained unmatched. Germline V gene data show CDR1 as SGDLS and CDR2 as YYNGEE.

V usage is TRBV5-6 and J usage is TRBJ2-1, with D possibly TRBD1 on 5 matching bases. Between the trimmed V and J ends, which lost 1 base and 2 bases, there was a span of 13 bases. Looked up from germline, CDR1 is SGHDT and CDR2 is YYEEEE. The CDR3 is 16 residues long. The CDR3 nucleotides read TGTGCCAGCAGCTTGTACGCAGGGCACCCCTACAATGAGCAGTTCTTC. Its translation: CASSLYAGHPYNEQFF.

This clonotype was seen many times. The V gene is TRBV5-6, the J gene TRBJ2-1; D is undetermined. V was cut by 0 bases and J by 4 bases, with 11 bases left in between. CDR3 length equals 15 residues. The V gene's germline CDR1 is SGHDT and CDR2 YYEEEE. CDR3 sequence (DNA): TGTGCCAGCAGCTTGGTTGGCGAGAGGTACAATGAGCAGTTCTTC. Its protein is CASSLVGERYNEQFF.

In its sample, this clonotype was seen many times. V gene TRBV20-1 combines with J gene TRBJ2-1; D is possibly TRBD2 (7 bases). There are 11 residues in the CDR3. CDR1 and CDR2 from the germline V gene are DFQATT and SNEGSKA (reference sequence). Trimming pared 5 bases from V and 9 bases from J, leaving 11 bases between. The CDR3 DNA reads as TGCAGTGCTCCGGGGGGCACTGAGCAGTTCTTC. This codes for CSAPGGTEQFF.

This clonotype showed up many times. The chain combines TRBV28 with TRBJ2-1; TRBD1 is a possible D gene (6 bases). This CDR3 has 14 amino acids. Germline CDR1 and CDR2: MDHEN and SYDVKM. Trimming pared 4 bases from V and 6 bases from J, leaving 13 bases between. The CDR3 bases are TGTGCCAGCAGTTCAACCCCGGACAGCAATGAGCAGTTCTTC. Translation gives CASSSTPDSNEQFF.

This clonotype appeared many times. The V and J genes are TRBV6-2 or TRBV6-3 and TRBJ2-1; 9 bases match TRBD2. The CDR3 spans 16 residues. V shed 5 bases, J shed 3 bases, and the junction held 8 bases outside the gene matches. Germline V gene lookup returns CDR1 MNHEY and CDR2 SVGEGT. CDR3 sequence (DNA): TGTGCCAGCAGTCTCCCTAGCGGGGAGGGCTACAATGAGCAGTTCTTC. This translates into CASSLPSGEGYNEQFF.

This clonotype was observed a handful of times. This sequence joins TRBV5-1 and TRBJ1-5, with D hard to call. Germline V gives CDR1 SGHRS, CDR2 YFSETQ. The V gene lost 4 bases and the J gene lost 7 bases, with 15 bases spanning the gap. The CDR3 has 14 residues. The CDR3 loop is CASSADSRGQPQHF. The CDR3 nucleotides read TGCGCCAGCAGCGCTGACTCTCGTGGCCAGCCCCAGCATTTT.

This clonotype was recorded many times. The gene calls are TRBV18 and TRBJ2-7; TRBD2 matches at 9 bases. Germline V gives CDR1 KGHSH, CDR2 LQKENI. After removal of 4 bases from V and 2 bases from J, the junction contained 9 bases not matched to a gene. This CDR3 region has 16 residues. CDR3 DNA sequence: TGTGCCAGCTCACTAAATAGCGGGAGCGGGGCCTACGAGCAGTACTTC. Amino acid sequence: CASSLNSGSGAYEQYF.

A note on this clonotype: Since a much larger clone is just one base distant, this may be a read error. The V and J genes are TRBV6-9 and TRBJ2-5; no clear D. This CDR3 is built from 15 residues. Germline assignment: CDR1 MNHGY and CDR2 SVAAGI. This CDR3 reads CTSSYSPVVEETQYF. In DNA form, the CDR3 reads TGTACCAGCAGTTACAGTCCCGTGGTCGAAGAGACCCAGTACTTC.

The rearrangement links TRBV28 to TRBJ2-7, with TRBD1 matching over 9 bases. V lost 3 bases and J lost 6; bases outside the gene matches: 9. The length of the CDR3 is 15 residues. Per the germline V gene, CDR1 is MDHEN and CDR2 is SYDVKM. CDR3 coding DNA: TGTGCCAGCAGTTTGGCCGGGACAGGGAATTGCGAGCAGTACTTC. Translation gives CASSLAGTGNCEQYF.

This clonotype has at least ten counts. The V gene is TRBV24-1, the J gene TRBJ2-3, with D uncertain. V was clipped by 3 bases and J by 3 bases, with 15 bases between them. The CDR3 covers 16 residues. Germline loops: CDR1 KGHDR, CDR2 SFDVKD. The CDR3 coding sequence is TGTGCCACCAGTGATATCAACCCTTTAGGTACAGATACGCAGTATTTT. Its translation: CATSDINPLGTDTQYF.

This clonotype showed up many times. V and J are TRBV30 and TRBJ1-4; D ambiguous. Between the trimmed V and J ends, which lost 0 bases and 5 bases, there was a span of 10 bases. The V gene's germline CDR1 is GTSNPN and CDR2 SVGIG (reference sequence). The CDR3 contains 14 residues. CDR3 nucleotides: TGTGCCTGGAGTGTATGGACCCCAAATGAAAAACTGTTTTTT. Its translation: CAWSVWTPNEKLFF.

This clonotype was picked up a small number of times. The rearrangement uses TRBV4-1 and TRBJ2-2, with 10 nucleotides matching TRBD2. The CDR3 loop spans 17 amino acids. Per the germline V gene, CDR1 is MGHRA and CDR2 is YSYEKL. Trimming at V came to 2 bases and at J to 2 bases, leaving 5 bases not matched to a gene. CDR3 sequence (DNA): TGCGCCAGCAGCCAATTCACTAGCGGGATCAACACCGGGGAGCTGTTTTTT. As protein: CASSQFTSGINTGELFF.

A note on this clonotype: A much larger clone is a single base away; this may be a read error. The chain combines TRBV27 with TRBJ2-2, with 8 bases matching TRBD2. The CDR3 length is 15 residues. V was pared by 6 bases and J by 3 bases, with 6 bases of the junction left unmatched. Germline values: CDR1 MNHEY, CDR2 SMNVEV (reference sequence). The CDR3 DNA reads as TGTGCCAGCAGACGCGTGACTAGCGACACCGGGGAGCTGTTTTTT. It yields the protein CASRRVTSDTGELFF.

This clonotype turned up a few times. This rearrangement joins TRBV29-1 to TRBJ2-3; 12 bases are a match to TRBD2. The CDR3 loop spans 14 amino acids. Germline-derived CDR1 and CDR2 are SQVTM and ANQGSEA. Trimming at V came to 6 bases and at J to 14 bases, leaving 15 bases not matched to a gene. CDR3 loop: CSVSSSGRARSLYF. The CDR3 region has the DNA TGCAGCGTCTCCTCTAGCGGGAGGGCCAGGAGCCTGTATTTT.

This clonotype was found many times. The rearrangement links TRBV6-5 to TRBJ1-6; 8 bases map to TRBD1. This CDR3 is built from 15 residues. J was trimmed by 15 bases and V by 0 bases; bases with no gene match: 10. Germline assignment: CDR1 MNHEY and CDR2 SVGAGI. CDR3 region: CASSYSTGQGEFLHF. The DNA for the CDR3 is TGTGCCAGCAGTTACTCTACCGGACAGGGCGAGTTCCTCCACTTT.